This T cell receptor beta chain was identified in a study of metastatic and nonmetastatic thyroid tumors. Study information: A comparison of repertoires was made across blood and tumor or nodule tissue from malignant and benign thyroid patients. General study points: TCR beta diversity was reportedly significantly higher in malignant thyroid tumors than benign nodules, in blood and tumor.

In the original analysis: A classifier for distant metastasis in papillary thyroid cancer was constructed using CDR3 differences observed across clinicopathological groups. From the PCR reads, TCRdb re-called clones with MiXCR. The V and J calls follow TCRdb's processing rather than the paper's. There are about 24,000 clones in the sample; 10% to 15% occur only once, and roughly 13% lies in the top ten. Thyroid surgery was preceded by no treatment in any patient. The junction had 3 bases not matched to a gene; V was cut back by 6 bases and J by 10 bases. Germline-derived CDR1 and CDR2 are MRHNA and SNTAGT. The CDR3 is 14 amino acids. This clone was counted ten times or more. What it binds is unknown.

V usage is TRBV6-4 and J usage is TRBJ2-1, with TRBD2 identical over 16 bases. This clonotype originated in a female donor with papillary thyroid cancer or a benign thyroid nodule (not recorded which). Some clones in this sample may be carry-over from other donors' samples. The specimen was blood. The CDR3 DNA sequence: TGTGCCAGCAGGGGACTAGCGGGAGGGGACGAGCAGTTCTTC. Encoded protein: CASRGLAGGDEQFF.